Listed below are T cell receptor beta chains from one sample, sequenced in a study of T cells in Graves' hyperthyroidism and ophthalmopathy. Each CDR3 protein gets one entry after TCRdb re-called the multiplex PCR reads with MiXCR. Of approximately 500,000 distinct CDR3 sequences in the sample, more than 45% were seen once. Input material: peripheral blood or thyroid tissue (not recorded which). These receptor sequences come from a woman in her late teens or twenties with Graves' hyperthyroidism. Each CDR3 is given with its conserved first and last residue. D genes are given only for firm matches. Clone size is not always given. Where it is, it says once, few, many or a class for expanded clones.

cdr3_aa: CASSVGTGLNTGELFF
cdr3_nt: TGTGCCAGCAGCGTCGGGACAGGGCTAAACACCGGGGAGCTGTTTTTT
j_call: TRBJ2-2
clone_size: few
v_call: TRBV9
d_call: TRBD1

cdr3_aa: CASSLWGSGRKDEQYF
cdr3_nt: TGTGCCAGCAGCTTATGGGGTAGCGGGAGAAAGGACGAGCAGTACTTC
j_call: TRBJ2-7
clone_size: -
v_call: TRBV12-3/TRBV12-4
d_call: TRBD2

cdr3_aa: CATRTPSSGNTIYF
cdr3_nt: TGTGCCACTAGAACACCGAGCTCTGGAAACACCATATATTTT
j_call: TRBJ1-3
clone_size: many
v_call: TRBV15
d_call: -

cdr3_aa: CASSFGRTSYEQYF
cdr3_nt: TGTGCCAGCAGTTTCGGCCGGACCTCCTACGAGCAGTACTTC
j_call: TRBJ2-7
clone_size: few
v_call: TRBV27
d_call: -

cdr3_aa: CASSPSGGEGTEAFF
cdr3_nt: TGTGCCAGCAGCCCTAGCGGGGGTGAGGGCACTGAAGCTTTCTTT
j_call: TRBJ1-1
clone_size: few
v_call: TRBV9
d_call: -

cdr3_aa: CATSRDADNYGYTF
cdr3_nt: TGTGCCACCAGCAGAGATGCGGATAACTATGGCTACACCTTC
j_call: TRBJ1-2
clone_size: many
v_call: TRBV15
d_call: -

cdr3_aa: CASTTGGNYDQYF
cdr3_nt: TGTGCCAGCACCACAGGGGGGAACTACGATCAGTACTTC
j_call: TRBJ2-7
clone_size: -
v_call: TRBV27
d_call: TRBD1

cdr3_aa: CASFFREGQPQHF
cdr3_nt: TGTGCCAGCTTCTTCAGGGAAGGTCAGCCCCAGCATTTT
j_call: TRBJ1-5
clone_size: many
v_call: TRBV6-1
d_call: -

cdr3_aa: CSGVSAQINEQFF
cdr3_nt: TGCAGCGGAGTTAGCGCCCAAATAAATGAGCAGTTCTTC
j_call: TRBJ2-1
clone_size: -
v_call: TRBV20-1
d_call: -

cdr3_aa: CASSLTGLAGEAYEQYF
cdr3_nt: TGCGCCAGCAGCTTGACGGGACTAGCGGGAGAAGCATACGAGCAGTACTTC
j_call: TRBJ2-7
clone_size: -
v_call: TRBV5-1
d_call: TRBD2

cdr3_aa: CADGRDTTQYF
cdr3_nt: TGTGCCGACGGGAGGGACACGACCCAGTACTTC
j_call: TRBJ2-5
clone_size: -
v_call: TRBV5-6
d_call: TRBD2

cdr3_aa: CAISGDTTNYGYTF
cdr3_nt: TGTGCCATCAGTGGGGACACAACTAACTATGGCTACACCTTC
j_call: TRBJ1-2
clone_size: many
v_call: TRBV10-3
d_call: -

cdr3_aa: CASSPPGTGGFYEQYF
cdr3_nt: TGTGCCAGCAGCCCCCCGGGGACAGGGGGCTTCTACGAGCAGTACTTC
j_call: TRBJ2-7
clone_size: -
v_call: TRBV7-1
d_call: TRBD1

cdr3_aa: CASRGGREVTGELFF
cdr3_nt: TGTGCCAGCAGAGGAGGCAGGGAGGTCACCGGGGAGCTGTTTTTT
j_call: TRBJ2-2
clone_size: many
v_call: TRBV6-2/TRBV6-3
d_call: -

cdr3_aa: CSAEYTAAEGNTIYF
cdr3_nt: TGCAGTGCCGAATATACAGCTGCAGAAGGAAACACCATATATTTT
j_call: TRBJ1-3
clone_size: many
v_call: TRBV20-1
d_call: -

cdr3_aa: CATSATKGSMNTEAFF
cdr3_nt: TGTGCCACCAGTGCTACCAAAGGCAGCATGAACACTGAAGCTTTCTTT
j_call: TRBJ1-1
clone_size: -
v_call: TRBV24-1
d_call: -

cdr3_aa: CASSPGEAFF
cdr3_nt: TGTGCCAGTAGTCCCGGTGAAGCTTTCTTT
j_call: TRBJ1-1
clone_size: -
v_call: TRBV19
d_call: -

cdr3_aa: CASSAVGNYGYTF
cdr3_nt: TGTGCCAGCAGCGCGGTCGGAAACTATGGCTACACCTTC
j_call: TRBJ1-2
clone_size: many
v_call: TRBV9
d_call: -

cdr3_aa: CASSLGGLLNTEAFF
cdr3_nt: TGTGCCAGCAGCTTAGGGGGACTCTTGAACACTGAAGCTTTCTTT
j_call: TRBJ1-1
clone_size: once
v_call: TRBV7-2
d_call: -

cdr3_aa: CSVGPPANYGYTF
cdr3_nt: TGCAGCGTTGGCCCCCCCGCTAACTATGGCTACACCTTC
j_call: TRBJ1-2
clone_size: many
v_call: TRBV29-1
d_call: -

cdr3_aa: CSARYRYNEQYF
cdr3_nt: TGCAGTGCTAGATATCGGTACAATGAGCAGTACTTC
j_call: TRBJ2-7
clone_size: -
v_call: TRBV20-1
d_call: -

cdr3_aa: CASSGVERLGTQYF
cdr3_nt: TGTGCCAGCAGTGGTGTAGAACGGTTGGGGACCCAGTACTTC
j_call: TRBJ2-5
clone_size: many
v_call: TRBV12-3/TRBV12-4
d_call: -

cdr3_aa: CASSQDVESGRYNEQFF
cdr3_nt: TGTGCCAGCAGCCAAGATGTCGAGAGCGGGAGGTACAATGAGCAGTTCTTC
j_call: TRBJ2-1
clone_size: -
v_call: TRBV2
d_call: TRBD2

cdr3_aa: CAISGGQGRLDYGYTF
cdr3_nt: TGTGCCATCAGTGGGGGGCAGGGGAGATTGGACTATGGCTACACCTTC
j_call: TRBJ1-2
clone_size: -
v_call: TRBV10-3
d_call: -

cdr3_aa: CSVGGTGLRQPQHF
cdr3_nt: TGCAGCGTTGGAGGGACAGGGCTTCGACAGCCCCAGCATTTT
j_call: TRBJ1-5
clone_size: -
v_call: TRBV29-1
d_call: TRBD1

cdr3_aa: CASSIRSPAGYQETQYF
cdr3_nt: TGTGCCAGTAGTATAAGGAGCCCGGCAGGGTACCAAGAGACCCAGTACTTC
j_call: TRBJ2-5
clone_size: many
v_call: TRBV19
d_call: -

cdr3_aa: CASSLGTSGKNGYTF
cdr3_nt: TGTGCCAGCAGTTTAGGGACTAGCGGGAAGAACGGCTACACCTTC
j_call: TRBJ1-2
clone_size: many
v_call: TRBV12-3/TRBV12-4
d_call: -

cdr3_aa: CASSLVGTDQYF
cdr3_nt: TGTGCCAGCAGCTTGGTAGGGACAGACCAGTACTTC
j_call: TRBJ2-7
clone_size: -
v_call: TRBV7-9
d_call: TRBD1

cdr3_aa: CSARDYTSGYNEQFF
cdr3_nt: TGCAGTGCTAGAGATTATACTAGCGGGTACAATGAGCAGTTCTTC
j_call: TRBJ2-1
clone_size: -
v_call: TRBV20-1
d_call: TRBD2

cdr3_aa: CASSLKGVSGSTYEQYF
cdr3_nt: TGCGCCAGCAGCCTGAAGGGGGTTAGCGGGAGTACGTACGAGCAGTACTTC
j_call: TRBJ2-7
clone_size: many
v_call: TRBV5-1
d_call: TRBD2

cdr3_aa: CASSSVREGQETQYF
cdr3_nt: TGTGCCAGCAGCTCCGTGCGGGAGGGCCAAGAGACCCAGTACTTC
j_call: TRBJ2-5
clone_size: many
v_call: TRBV7-9
d_call: TRBD2

cdr3_aa: CASSLVFGTDTQYF
cdr3_nt: TGTGCCAGCAGTTTAGTGTTTGGCACAGATACGCAGTATTTT
j_call: TRBJ2-3
clone_size: -
v_call: TRBV12-3/TRBV12-4
d_call: -

cdr3_aa: CASSLDRGSEKLFF
cdr3_nt: TGTGCTAGCAGCCTTGACAGGGGAAGTGAAAAACTGTTTTTT
j_call: TRBJ1-4
clone_size: many
v_call: TRBV7-7
d_call: TRBD1

cdr3_aa: CASSLARGLGTEAFF
cdr3_nt: TGTGCCAGCAGCTTGGCCAGGGGGCTTGGCACTGAAGCTTTCTTT
j_call: TRBJ1-1
clone_size: many
v_call: TRBV5-8
d_call: TRBD1

cdr3_aa: CAISEVWETSDYGYTF
cdr3_nt: TGTGCCATCAGTGAAGTTTGGGAGACGTCGGACTATGGCTACACCTTC
j_call: TRBJ1-2
clone_size: -
v_call: TRBV10-3
d_call: -

cdr3_aa: CASSHIPGQVTSYGYTF
cdr3_nt: TGTGCCAGCAGCCACATTCCGGGACAGGTGACGTCCTATGGCTACACCTTC
j_call: TRBJ1-2
clone_size: -
v_call: TRBV4-2
d_call: TRBD1

cdr3_aa: CASSIIDKEDEQYF
cdr3_nt: TGTGCCAGTAGTATAATTGACAAAGAGGACGAGCAGTACTTC
j_call: TRBJ2-7
clone_size: -
v_call: TRBV19
d_call: -

cdr3_aa: CSTRLLAGTDTQYF
cdr3_nt: TGCAGCACCCGACTTCTAGCGGGCACAGATACGCAGTATTTT
j_call: TRBJ2-3
clone_size: -
v_call: TRBV29-1
d_call: TRBD2

cdr3_aa: CASSSRGRTSPNEQYF
cdr3_nt: TGTGCCAGCAGCTCCCGTGGTAGGACTAGCCCCAATGAGCAGTACTTC
j_call: TRBJ2-7
clone_size: once
v_call: TRBV7-3
d_call: TRBD2

cdr3_aa: CSAEGYSGSTGELFF
cdr3_nt: TGCAGTGCTGAGGGGTATAGCGGAAGCACCGGGGAGCTGTTTTTT
j_call: TRBJ2-2
clone_size: many
v_call: TRBV20-1
d_call: -

cdr3_aa: CASSLWADQPQHF
cdr3_nt: TGTGCCAGCAGCTTATGGGCGGATCAGCCCCAGCATTTT
j_call: TRBJ1-5
clone_size: many
v_call: TRBV7-3
d_call: -

cdr3_aa: CASSGRQGETEAFF
cdr3_nt: TGTGCCAGCAGTGGGAGACAGGGGGAGACTGAAGCTTTCTTT
j_call: TRBJ1-1
clone_size: -
v_call: TRBV7-9
d_call: TRBD1